The 29 T cell receptor beta chains below come from one sample, sequenced in a study of blood T cell repertoires in COVID-19 (dated by TCRdb to the early 2020s). Library creation used the immunoSEQ multiplex PCR assay. TCRdb carries this immuneACCESS record with in-frame sequences only. Its versions omit some clonotypes, under half of them owing to an unresolved V gene in the studies checked, with the rest unexplained. The sample has under 80,000 clones on record, approximately 86% of them singletons. Approximately 0.99% of the sample is held by the ten biggest clonotypes. The sample comprised peripheral blood. These receptors were taken from a man between 65 and 80 years old with acute or convalescent COVID-19.

The rearrangement uses TRBV7-9 and TRBJ2-7, with D possibly matching TRBD1 (5 bases). The V gene's germline CDR1 is SEHNR and CDR2 FQNEAQ (reference sequence). Trimming shortened V by 3 bases and J by 7 bases, and 10 bases separated the two germline ends. The CDR3 covers 12 residues. CDR3 protein: CASSFAGKEQYF. The CDR3 region has the DNA TGTGCCAGCAGCTTTGCAGGGAAAGAGCAGTACTTC.

The rearrangement joins TRBV3-1 (or the pseudogene TRBV3-2) to TRBJ2-5; possibly TRBD2 for D (5 bases). V was cut by 10 bases and J by 2 bases, with 14 bases left in between. The CDR3 is 13 amino acids. CDR1 LGHDT and CDR2 YNNKEL come from the germline V gene (reference sequence). The CDR3 sequence is CATKRSGQETQYF. CDR3 in DNA: TGTGCCACCAAAAGGAGCGGACAAGAGACCCAGTACTTC.

This chain's CDR3 is CASRLTTPGQGKNDTQYF. CDR3 nucleotides: TGTGCCAGCAGGTTAACGACTCCGGGACAGGGCAAAAACGATACGCAGTATTTT. The rearrangement joins TRBV7-9 to TRBJ2-3; 9 bases line up with TRBD1. The CDR3 has 18 residues. Germline V gene lookup returns CDR1 SEHNR and CDR2 FQNEAQ (reference sequence). Unmatched junction bases numbered 19, after V lost 6 bases and J lost 6 bases.

The chain uses TRBV5-5 and TRBJ1-4, with D maybe TRBD1 (6 bases). The V gene's germline CDR1 is SGHKS and CDR2 YYEKEE (reference sequence). With 1 base removed from V and 2 bases from J, the gap between germline ends came to 9 bases. The CDR3 length is 15 residues. The CDR3 protein is CASSLFQGTNEKLFF. The CDR3 nucleotides read TGTGCCAGCAGCTTGTTCCAGGGGACTAATGAAAAACTGTTTTTT.

The chain is built from TRBV30 and TRBJ1-1; a weak D match, TRBD1 (6 bases). Looked up from germline, CDR1 is GTSNPN and CDR2 is SVGIG (reference sequence). V was pared by 2 bases and J by 11 bases, with 12 bases between. CDR3 size: 11 residues. CDR3 in amino acids: CAWSQGTWAFF. In nucleotides, the CDR3 is TGTGCCTGGAGTCAGGGGACCTGGGCTTTCTTT.

The chain has TRBV29-1 and TRBJ1-1, with D perhaps TRBD1 (5 bases). Germline V gene data show CDR1 as SQVTM and CDR2 as ANQGSEA. V was clipped by 6 bases and J by 4 bases, with 15 bases between them. The CDR3 consists of 13 residues. Written as DNA, the CDR3 is TGCAGCGTCCGAAGCTGGGGGGGCACTGAAGCTTTCTTT. Amino acid sequence: CSVRSWGGTEAFF.

The chain couples TRBV6-4 to TRBJ1-1, with a possible D match to TRBD1 (5 bases). CDR1 is MRHNA, CDR2 SNTAGT, per germline. The V and J ends lost 6 bases and 10 bases respectively, with 24 bases between them. This CDR3 spans 15 amino acids. The CDR3 loop is CASSNLDGGSRGAFF. CDR3 sequence (DNA): TGTGCCAGCAGCAACCTCGATGGAGGGTCGAGGGGAGCTTTCTTT.

The V call is TRBV7-9, the J call TRBJ1-1, with D possibly being TRBD1 (6 bases). The germline CDR1 and CDR2 sequences are SEHNR and FQNEAQ (reference sequence). This CDR3 has 14 residues. Trimming took off 11 bases at V and 0 bases at J, with 16 bases between the two ends. Here the CDR3 reads CAGLGGPMNTEAFF. CDR3 bases: TGTGCCGGACTTGGGGGCCCGATGAACACTGAAGCTTTCTTT.

The chain combines TRBV14 with TRBJ2-3; TRBD1 aligns across 7 bases. This CDR3 has 17 amino acids. Trimming removed 0 bases from V and 8 bases from J; junction bases left unmatched: 14. Germline V gives CDR1 SGHDN, CDR2 FVKESK. The CDR3 loop reads CASSQDWDSPRPFTQYF. DNA of the CDR3: TGTGCCAGCAGCCAAGATTGGGACAGTCCGCGCCCATTTACGCAGTATTTT.

The rearrangement uses TRBV15 and TRBJ1-1; D might be TRBD1 (6 bases). The V end lost 0 bases, the J end lost 5 bases, and 13 bases lay between the germline ends. Germline lookup yields CDR1 LNHNV and CDR2 YYDKDF (reference sequence). This CDR3 is 15 amino acids long. The DNA for the CDR3 is TGTGCCACCAGCAGAGATGTGGGGGGGCAGACTGAAGCTTTCTTT. This codes for CATSRDVGGQTEAFF.

This chain connects TRBV11-1 to TRBJ2-7, with D perhaps matching TRBD2 (6 bases). This CDR3 region has 14 residues. Deletions cut 2 bases from V and 3 bases from J, with 11 bases between. The germline CDR1 and CDR2 sequences are SGHAT and FQDESV (reference sequence). CDR3 in amino acids: CASSLLLAGYEQYF. CDR3 DNA sequence: TGTGCCAGCAGCTTACTACTAGCTGGCTACGAGCAGTACTTC.

There are a few counts of this clone. Other DNA sequences in the sample encode the same CDR3. The J gene is TRBJ1-6, the V gene TRBV5-1, with 11 bases fitting TRBD1. Trimming took 0 bases from V and 13 from J; bases not matched to a gene: 9. The CDR3 is 16 amino acids. In germline, CDR1 is SGHRS, CDR2 YFSETQ. In DNA form, the CDR3 reads TGCGCCAGCAGCTTGGAAGGACAGGGGGCGGTAGGGCCCCTCCACTTT. This encodes CASSLEGQGAVGPLHF. Looking up the rest from reference TRBV5-1 and TRBJ1-6 gives the full variable domain: KAGVTQTPRYLIKTRGQQVTLSCSPISGHRSVSWYQQTPGQGLQFLFEYFSETQRNKGNFPGRFSGRQFSNSRSEMNVSTLELGDSALYLCASSLEGQGAVGPLHFGNGTRLTVT.

This clone came up once. CDR3 coding DNA: TGTGCCACCAGCAGAGATCCGGTCAGCAATCAGCCCCAGCATTTT. Its protein is CATSRDPVSNQPQHF. V is TRBV15 and J is TRBJ1-5; D is ambiguous. CDR3 length: 15 residues. Deletions cut 0 bases from V and 1 base from J, with 7 bases between. In germline, CDR1 is LNHNV, CDR2 YYDKDF (reference sequence).

This rearrangement joins TRBV29-1 to TRBJ2-7; D is perhaps TRBD2 (6 bases). Per the germline V gene, CDR1 is SQVTM and CDR2 is ANQGSEA. The CDR3 has 13 amino acids. The V and J ends lost 4 bases and 3 bases respectively, with 13 bases between them. CDR3: CSVVSGRHYEQYF. The CDR3 DNA reads as TGCAGCGTTGTTTCAGGGAGGCACTACGAGCAGTACTTC.

This chain connects TRBV7-2 to TRBJ1-5; D is perhaps TRBD1 (6 bases). The CDR3 sequence is 15 residues long. Germline-derived CDR1 and CDR2 are SGHTA and FQGNSA. V shed 6 bases and J shed 7 bases, with 19 bases lying between them. The CDR3 sequence is CASSPGGARSQPQHF. CDR3 coding DNA: TGTGCCAGCAGTCCCGGGGGGGCTCGGTCCCAGCCCCAGCATTTT.

This chain joins TRBV5-8 and TRBJ2-3; D might be TRBD2 (5 bases). The CDR3 spans 16 residues. V was shortened by 2 bases and J by 0 bases, with 13 bases between the two germline ends. The germline CDR1 and CDR2 sequences are SGHTS and YDEGEE. Here the CDR3 reads CASSFYGNPSTDTQYF. CDR3 sequence (DNA): TGTGCCAGCAGCTTTTACGGGAATCCTAGCACAGATACGCAGTATTTT.

The V call is TRBV7-9, the J call TRBJ1-2; 9 nucleotides agree with TRBD1. This CDR3 is 15 amino acids long. The junction had 12 bases not matched to a gene; V was cut back by 5 bases and J by 8 bases. Germline assignment: CDR1 SEHNR and CDR2 FQNEAQ (reference sequence). CDR3 protein: CASSPGRQGEGGYTF. CDR3 DNA sequence: TGTGCCAGCAGCCCCGGAAGACAGGGGGAAGGGGGCTACACCTTC.

This chain connects TRBV14 to TRBJ1-2, with D tentatively TRBD1 (6 bases). Germline V lookup: CDR1 SGHDN, CDR2 FVKESK. V was cut by 1 base and J by 8 bases, with 17 bases left in between. The CDR3 contains 15 residues. In DNA form, the CDR3 reads TGTGCCAGCAGCCAAGGAGGGGGTGTACAAAGAGGCTACACCTTC. As protein: CASSQGGGVQRGYTF.

J is TRBJ2-5 and V is TRBV24-1; 11 bases match TRBD1. The J segment lost 2 bases and the V segment lost 2 bases, leaving 9 bases of the junction unmatched. Germline V gene data show CDR1 as KGHDR and CDR2 as SFDVKD. This CDR3 has 18 amino acids. For the CDR3, the DNA is TGTGCCACCAGTGATTCGCCGGGACAGGGGGATCGGCAAGAGACCCAGTACTTC. Translation gives CATSDSPGQGDRQETQYF.

The chain uses TRBV28 and TRBJ2-7, with 7 positions matching TRBD2. V was clipped by 4 bases and J by 3 bases; unmatched bases: 15. The CDR3 covers 17 residues. The germline CDR1 and CDR2 sequences are MDHEN and SYDVKM. The CDR3 here is CASSSTLPGGRYYEQYF. The CDR3 coding sequence is TGTGCCAGCAGTTCCACCTTACCCGGGGGGAGATACTACGAGCAGTACTTC.

The table lists this clone with a count of one. The chain couples TRBV2 to TRBJ1-6; D uncertain. The germline gives CDR1 SNHLY, CDR2 FYNNEI. The CDR3 consists of 16 residues. Trimming took off 6 bases at V and 0 bases at J, with 12 bases between the two ends. The CDR3 here is CASSTEAPSYNSPLHF. CDR3 in DNA: TGTGCCAGCAGCACGGAGGCACCCTCCTATAATTCACCCCTCCACTTT.

A single count supports this clone. J is TRBJ1-1 and V is TRBV5-4, with D possibly matching TRBD1 (5 bases). Germline values: CDR1 SGHNT, CDR2 YYREEE (reference sequence). This CDR3 region has 14 residues. Trimming pared 2 bases from V and 1 base from J, leaving 9 bases between. The CDR3 DNA reads as TGTGCCAGCAGCTTAGGGGCCCGGAACACTGAAGCTTTCTTT. Residues: CASSLGARNTEAFF.

The chain's CDR3 is CASSLWGGSGSYNEQFF. The CDR3 DNA is TGTGCCAGCAGCCTTTGGGGGGGTAGCGGCTCCTACAATGAGCAGTTCTTC. This chain connects TRBV7-3 to TRBJ2-1; TRBD2 matches at 7 bases. Germline trimming cut 5 bases from V and 0 bases from J; bases unmatched to any gene: 10. The CDR3 totals 17 residues. Germline V CDR1 and CDR2: SGHTA, FQGTGA.

The chain combines TRBV5-5 with TRBJ1-2; D might be TRBD1 (5 bases). The CDR3 is 14 amino acids. V was pared by 7 bases and J by 4 bases, with 17 bases between. Germline V gives CDR1 SGHKS, CDR2 YYEKEE (reference sequence). The CDR3, as DNA: TGTGCCAGCGCCGGGGGAGGGCAAGGCTATGGCTACACCTTC. Encoded protein: CASAGGGQGYGYTF.

The chain carries TRBV3-1 (or the pseudogene TRBV3-2) and TRBJ1-1, with 9 nucleotides matching TRBD1. V trimming: 4 bases; J trimming: 1 base; junction bases outside the gene matches: 10. Per germline, CDR1 LGHDT and CDR2 YNNKEL (reference sequence). This CDR3 comprises 17 residues. CDR3 sequence (DNA): TGTGCCAGCAGCCCCCCGACAGGGGGAACGGCGAACACTGAAGCTTTCTTT. It codes for CASSPPTGGTANTEAFF.

The chain is built from TRBV6-4 and TRBJ1-5; weak D call: TRBD1 (5 bases). The V end was cut by 4 bases, the J end by 6 bases, with 10 bases between. Germline V gene data show CDR1 as MRHNA and CDR2 as SNTAGT. CDR3 length: 13 residues. The CDR3, as DNA: TGTGCCAGCAGTGTTCGGGGGTGTCAGCCCCAGCATTTT. It translates to CASSVRGCQPQHF.

CDR3 in amino acids: CASRRGTGGQETQYF. The CDR3 DNA follows: TGCGCCAGCAGGCGGGGGACAGGGGGCCAAGAGACCCAGTACTTC. The chain joins TRBV5-1 to TRBJ2-5; the match to TRBD1 covers 11 bases. V was clipped by 5 bases and J by 1 base; unmatched bases: 4. Germline V gene sequence: CDR1 SGHRS, CDR2 YFSETQ. The CDR3 has 15 amino acids.

The V and J genes are TRBV7-3 and TRBJ2-7, with 10 bases lining up with TRBD1. V trimming: 5 bases; J trimming: 7 bases; junction bases outside the gene matches: 17. The CDR3 runs 17 residues. In germline, CDR1 is SGHTA, CDR2 FQGTGA. DNA of the CDR3: TGTGCCAGCAGCAAAAGGGCCCTCGGGACAGGGGCCTGGGAGCAGTACTTC. As protein: CASSKRALGTGAWEQYF.

The chain couples TRBV30 to TRBJ2-5; 10 bases fit TRBD2. Trimming took 1 base from V and 5 from J; bases not matched to a gene: 7. The CDR3 length is 15 residues. The germline gives CDR1 GTSNPN, CDR2 SVGIG (reference sequence). CDR3 protein: CAWSAGLAVGETQYF. CDR3 DNA: TGTGCCTGGAGTGCCGGACTAGCGGTGGGGGAGACCCAGTACTTC.